These 18 T cell receptor beta chains originate from one sample sequenced in a study of cytomegalovirus exposure and HLA in healthy donors. Primers included in the PCR were 60 Vbeta and 13 Jbeta primers. Produced via immunoSEQ multiplex PCR; TCRdb's table is partial and in-frame only. The ten most abundant clones cover 0.65% to 0.9% of a sample with about 170,000 clones. The sequenced sample consisted of PBMCs. The receptors were gathered from a woman under 30 in good health and CMV-seropositive.

The V and J genes are TRBV9 and TRBJ2-7; weak D call: TRBD2 (5 bases). Germline values: CDR1 SGDLS, CDR2 YYNGEE. This CDR3 comprises 14 residues. Trimming shortened V by 4 bases and J by 8 bases, and 19 bases separated the two germline ends. The chain's CDR3 is CASSFSPAGEKQYF. CDR3 nucleotide sequence: TGTGCCAGCAGCTTCTCCCCGGCGGGTGAAAAGCAGTACTTC.

This chain's CDR3 is CASSASSGTYYEQYF. The CDR3, as DNA: TGTGCCAGCAGCGCATCTAGCGGAACTTACTACGAGCAGTACTTC. The chain joins TRBV7-2 to TRBJ2-7; 7 bases match TRBD2. Germline V gene data show CDR1 as SGHTA and CDR2 as FQGNSA. With V trimmed by 5 bases and J by 3 bases, 10 bases remained unmatched. The CDR3 runs 15 residues.

The genes are TRBV6-5 and TRBJ1-1; D may be TRBD1 (6 bases). The CDR3 loop spans 14 amino acids. The V end was cut by 4 bases, the J end by 0 bases, with 9 bases between. The germline V gene encodes CDR1 MNHEY and CDR2 SVGAGI. The CDR3 sequence: CASSSRGMNTEAFF. For the CDR3, the DNA is TGTGCCAGCAGTTCCAGGGGTATGAACACTGAAGCTTTCTTT.

This chain uses TRBV7-9 with TRBJ1-2, with TRBD1 as a possible D gene (5 bases). Trimming stripped 6 bases from V and 4 bases from J, with 15 bases between. The CDR3 is 14 amino acids. CDR1 SEHNR and CDR2 FQNEAQ come from the germline V gene (reference sequence). CDR3 protein: CASSPPTDGYGYTF. For the CDR3, the DNA is TGTGCCAGCAGTCCCCCGACAGACGGCTATGGCTACACCTTC.

The chain is built from TRBV30 and TRBJ1-4; D might be TRBD1 (6 bases). The germline CDR1 and CDR2 sequences are GTSNPN and SVGIG (reference sequence). The CDR3 has 13 residues. V shed 3 bases and J shed 8 bases, with 13 bases lying between them. CDR3 amino acids: CAWSNGGDEKLFF. The CDR3 bases are TGTGCCTGGAGCAATGGGGGCGACGAAAAACTGTTTTTT.

The CDR3 region is CASSFELAGGQADTQYF. CDR3 in DNA: TGTGCCAGCAGCTTCGAACTAGCGGGGGGGCAAGCAGATACGCAGTATTTT. This chain uses TRBV5-5 with TRBJ2-3; 13 nucleotides align to TRBD2. This CDR3 is 17 amino acids long. Germline CDR1 SGHKS, CDR2 YYEKEE (reference sequence). After removal of 2 bases from V and 4 bases from J, the junction contained 7 bases not matched to a gene. The whole variable domain, filled in from reference TRBV5-5 and TRBJ2-3, reads DAGVTQSPTHLIKTRGQQVTLRCSPISGHKSVSWYQQVLGQGPQFIFQYYEKEERGRGNFPDRFSARQFPNYSSELNVNALLLGDSALYLCASSFELAGGQADTQYFGPGTRLTVL.

V is TRBV28 and J is TRBJ1-2; D is perhaps TRBD1 (5 bases). CDR1 is MDHEN, CDR2 SYDVKM, per germline. The ends were cut back, 3 bases at V and 2 bases at J, with 10 bases in the middle. The CDR3 is 14 amino acids. The CDR3 DNA is TGTGCCAGCAGTTTTTCTCAGGGAAACTATGGCTACACCTTC. Protein sequence: CASSFSQGNYGYTF.

The CDR3 spells CASSRQGTGPGNTIYF. The CDR3 nucleotides are TGCGCCAGCAGCCGCCAAGGGACAGGGCCTGGAAACACCATATATTTT. The chain uses TRBV5-1 and TRBJ1-3; the match to TRBD1 covers 9 bases. V trimming: 4 bases; J trimming: 2 bases; junction bases outside the gene matches: 7. The CDR3 contains 16 residues. Germline loops: CDR1 SGHRS, CDR2 YFSETQ.

The rearrangement uses TRBV2 and TRBJ1-2; 11 nucleotides align to TRBD1. The CDR3 loop spans 16 amino acids. V lost 5 bases to trimming and J lost 7 bases; unmatched junction nucleotides: 12. CDR1 and CDR2 from the germline V gene are SNHLY and FYNNEI. The CDR3: CASSIRTGGGTGGYTF. CDR3 DNA: TGTGCCAGCAGTATCAGGACAGGGGGCGGCACGGGTGGCTACACCTTC.

This chain links TRBV5-1 with TRBJ2-5; D gene unclear. Trimming pared 5 bases from V and 3 bases from J, leaving 14 bases between. The V gene's germline CDR1 is SGHRS and CDR2 YFSETQ. There are 14 residues in the CDR3. Written as DNA, the CDR3 is TGCGCCAGCAGATCCCGGGTCAGTGAAGAGACCCAGTACTTC. Translation gives CASRSRVSEETQYF.

The genes are TRBV5-4 and TRBJ2-7; D perhaps matches TRBD2 (6 bases). Trimming shortened V by 0 bases and J by 3 bases, and 16 bases separated the two germline ends. CDR1 is SGHNT, CDR2 YYREEE, per germline (reference sequence). The CDR3 contains 16 residues. CDR3 residues: CASSLGGVGSVYEQYF. CDR3 in DNA: TGTGCCAGCAGCTTGGGGGGGGTGGGGTCGGTCTACGAGCAGTACTTC.

The chain carries TRBV11-3 and TRBJ1-4; D gene ambiguous. Trimming removed 6 bases from V and 1 base from J, with 9 bases in between. The CDR3 runs 14 residues. CDR1 and CDR2 from the germline V gene are SGHNT and YENEEA. The CDR3, as DNA: TGTGCCAGCAGTCCCGAGGGAACTAATGAAAAACTGTTTTTT. Protein: CASSPEGTNEKLFF.

This chain joins TRBV5-4 and TRBJ2-1, with TRBD1 matching 9 bases. The CDR3 contains 15 residues. The J segment lost 9 bases and the V segment lost 0 bases, leaving 7 bases of the junction unmatched. Germline V CDR1 and CDR2: SGHNT, YYREEE (reference sequence). CDR3 amino acids: CASSLGTGVKGEQFF. CDR3 DNA: TGTGCCAGCAGCTTGGGGACAGGGGTTAAAGGTGAGCAGTTCTTC.

The CDR3 nucleotides are TGTGCCAGCAGCGTACGGGACTCCCGGTTGGGCACCGGGGAGCTGTTTTTT. As protein: CASSVRDSRLGTGELFF. The chain is built from TRBV11-2 and TRBJ2-2; perhaps TRBD2 as D (6 bases). V was shortened by 5 bases and J by 4 bases, with 20 bases between the two germline ends. This CDR3 has 17 amino acids. CDR1 and CDR2 (germline): SGHAT, FQNNGV.

The chain employs TRBV30 and TRBJ2-7; maybe TRBD1 (6 bases). There are 12 residues in the CDR3. V gave up 0 bases and J gave up 10 bases, with 13 bases separating them. Germline values: CDR1 GTSNPN, CDR2 SVGIG (reference sequence). CDR3 loop: CAWSVSQGRQYF. DNA of the CDR3: TGTGCCTGGAGTGTATCGCAGGGGAGACAGTACTTC. The full variable domain, with the rest looked up from reference TRBV30 and TRBJ2-7, is SQTIHQWPATLVQPVGSPLSLECTVEGTSNPNLYWYRQAAGRGLQLLFYSVGIGQISSEVPQNLSASRPQDRQFILSSKKLLLSDSGFYLCAWSVSQGRQYFGPGTRLTVT.

The J gene is TRBJ1-3, the V gene TRBV19; D perhaps matches TRBD1 (6 bases). The germline V gene has CDR1 LNHDA and CDR2 SQIVND (reference sequence). The CDR3 covers 14 residues. Deletions cut 3 bases from V and 0 bases from J, with 6 bases between. The CDR3 here is CASSMDSSGNTIYF. CDR3 nucleotide sequence: TGTGCCAGTAGTATGGACAGCTCTGGAAACACCATATATTTT.

The rearrangement joins TRBV5-6 to TRBJ2-5; D perhaps matches TRBD1 (6 bases). With the DNA end fitting TRBJ2-7 better, the J assignment may be wrong. Germline loops: CDR1 SGHDT, CDR2 YYEEEE. There are 13 residues in the CDR3. The CDR3 protein is CASTTGISYEQYF. The CDR3 nucleotides read TGTGCCAGCACTACAGGGATCTCCTACGAGCAGTACTTC.

The chain is built from TRBV19 and TRBJ1-2; TRBD1 might be the D (5 bases). V lost 7 bases, J lost 8 bases, and 26 bases lay in between. CDR1 and CDR2 from the germline V gene are LNHDA and SQIVND (reference sequence). This CDR3 region has 16 residues. CDR3 sequence reads: CASTRSQGPGTSGYTF. DNA for the CDR3: TGTGCCAGTACCCGGAGCCAGGGCCCCGGTACGTCGGGCTACACCTTC. The full variable domain, in which reference TRBV19 and TRBJ1-2 provide the parts outside the CDR3, is DGGITQSPKYLFRKEGQNVTLSCEQNLNHDAMYWYRQDPGQGLRLIYYSQIVNDFQKGDIAEGYSVSREKKESFPLTVTSAQKNPTAFYLCASTRSQGPGTSGYTFGSGTRLTVV.